A selection of T cell receptor beta chains follows, all from one sample in a study of blood T cell repertoires in COVID-19. Data came from immunoSEQ multiplex PCR; TCRdb stores just in-frame clones and leaves some out. The table lists roughly 120,000 clones, about 80% of them singletons. Material: peripheral blood. These receptors originate from a man aged 70 or older with active or convalescent COVID-19. CDR3s include the opening cysteine and the closing phenylalanine or tryptophan. A D gene is named only where the DNA matches it firmly. Only some rows state a clone size, as once, few, many or a class for expanded clones.

abundance: NA
j_gene: TRBJ1-1
d_gene: NA
v_gene: TRBV12-5
CDR3nt: TGTGCTAGTGGTTTCTTACAGGGTGGAAGGACTGAAGCTTTCTTT
CDR3aa: CASGFLQGGRTEAFF

abundance: NA
j_gene: TRBJ1-1
d_gene: NA
v_gene: TRBV4-3
CDR3nt: TGCGCCAGCAGCCAAGATAGTGGTGGGAACACTGAAGCTTTCTTT
CDR3aa: CASSQDSGGNTEAFF

abundance: once
j_gene: TRBJ2-7
d_gene: TRBD1
v_gene: TRBV11-2
CDR3nt: TGTGCCAGCAAAGAGACAGGGGGCAACTACGAGCAGTACTTC
CDR3aa: CASKETGGNYEQYF

abundance: NA
j_gene: TRBJ1-1
d_gene: NA
v_gene: TRBV2
CDR3nt: TGTGCCAGCAGTGAAAGAGACAGACCAAACACTGAAGCTTTCTTT
CDR3aa: CASSERDRPNTEAFF

abundance: few
j_gene: TRBJ2-2
d_gene: TRBD1
v_gene: TRBV7-8
CDR3nt: TGTGCCAGCAGCTTTCAACAGGGGGCAGTCGCCGGGGAGCTGTTTTTT
CDR3aa: CASSFQQGAVAGELFF

abundance: NA
j_gene: TRBJ1-2
d_gene: NA
v_gene: TRBV7-2
CDR3nt: TGTGCCAGCAGCAATCCGACAGGTTACGGCTATGGCTACACCTTC
CDR3aa: CASSNPTGYGYGYTF

abundance: NA
j_gene: TRBJ1-2
d_gene: NA
v_gene: TRBV28
CDR3nt: TGTGCCAGCAGGATCCCTAGGGGCTATGGCTACACCTTC
CDR3aa: CASRIPRGYGYTF

abundance: NA
j_gene: TRBJ2-4
d_gene: TRBD2
v_gene: TRBV10-3
CDR3nt: TGTGCCATCAGTGCCCTAGCGGGGGACGCCAAAAACATTCAGTACTTC
CDR3aa: CAISALAGDAKNIQYF

abundance: NA
j_gene: TRBJ1-1
d_gene: NA
v_gene: TRBV18
CDR3nt: TGTGCCAGCTCACCACAGGGACATAGGAACACTGAAGCTTTCTTT
CDR3aa: CASSPQGHRNTEAFF

abundance: NA
j_gene: TRBJ2-1
d_gene: NA
v_gene: TRBV12-3/TRBV12-4
CDR3nt: TGTGCCAGCAGTTGGGCTTCATTTCCGGAGCAGTTCTTC
CDR3aa: CASSWASFPEQFF

abundance: NA
j_gene: TRBJ1-2
d_gene: NA
v_gene: TRBV5-1
CDR3nt: TGCGCCAGCAGCTTGGCCTCAGATTGGTACTATGGCTACACCTTC
CDR3aa: CASSLASDWYYGYTF

abundance: once
j_gene: TRBJ1-5
d_gene: TRBD1
v_gene: TRBV6-2/TRBV6-3
CDR3nt: TGTGCCAGCAGTTACTCGAAGACAGGGGGCTACAATCAGCCCCAGCATTTT
CDR3aa: CASSYSKTGGYNQPQHF

abundance: NA
j_gene: TRBJ1-1
d_gene: NA
v_gene: TRBV11-2
CDR3nt: TGTGCCAGCAGATCTGCTAGTTACACTGAAGCTTTCTTT
CDR3aa: CASRSASYTEAFF

abundance: NA
j_gene: TRBJ1-6
d_gene: TRBD1
v_gene: TRBV7-9
CDR3nt: TGTGCCAGCAGCCGGGGACAGGACTATAATTCACCCCTCCACTTT
CDR3aa: CASSRGQDYNSPLHF

abundance: NA
j_gene: TRBJ1-2
d_gene: TRBD1
v_gene: TRBV7-9
CDR3nt: TGTGCCAGCAGCCCATCTGCCGGGGACAGACCCTATGGCTACACCTTC
CDR3aa: CASSPSAGDRPYGYTF

abundance: NA
j_gene: TRBJ2-3
d_gene: TRBD2
v_gene: TRBV7-9
CDR3nt: TGTGCCAGCAGTCAAACTAGCGGGGGGGCTTGGGATACGCAGTATTTT
CDR3aa: CASSQTSGGAWDTQYF

abundance: NA
j_gene: TRBJ1-5
d_gene: TRBD1
v_gene: TRBV5-1
CDR3nt: TGCGCCAGCAGCTCCGGACAGGGGGAAAATCAGCCCCAGCATTTT
CDR3aa: CASSSGQGENQPQHF

abundance: NA
j_gene: TRBJ2-1
d_gene: NA
v_gene: TRBV5-6
CDR3nt: TGTGCCAGCAGCCTGGGCGTTGGCTTCCTGGGGGGTAATGAGCAGTTCTTC
CDR3aa: CASSLGVGFLGGNEQFF

abundance: many
j_gene: TRBJ1-5
d_gene: TRBD1
v_gene: TRBV4-1
CDR3nt: TGCGCCAGCAGCCAAGATGGGGACAGGGGGAATCAGCCCCAGCATTTT
CDR3aa: CASSQDGDRGNQPQHF

abundance: once
j_gene: TRBJ2-3
d_gene: NA
v_gene: TRBV6-5
CDR3nt: TGTGCCAGCAGTACAGGCCGGGAGGATACGCAGTATTTT
CDR3aa: CASSTGREDTQYF

abundance: NA
j_gene: TRBJ2-1
d_gene: NA
v_gene: TRBV11-2
CDR3nt: TGTGCCAGCAGCATACCCCAGGTGTTCTCCAGCAATGAGCAGTTCTTC
CDR3aa: CASSIPQVFSSNEQFF

abundance: NA
j_gene: TRBJ1-3
d_gene: NA
v_gene: TRBV7-2
CDR3nt: TGTGCCAGCAGCTTAGGAGTCTCTGGAAACACCATATATTTT
CDR3aa: CASSLGVSGNTIYF

abundance: few
j_gene: TRBJ2-5
d_gene: NA
v_gene: TRBV19
CDR3nt: TGTGCCAGCAGTAAAGGAGTAGGGGCCCGCCAAGAGACCCAGTACTTC
CDR3aa: CASSKGVGARQETQYF

abundance: few
j_gene: TRBJ2-7
d_gene: NA
v_gene: TRBV5-4
CDR3nt: TGTGCCAGCAGCTTGGGGGAGGCGGGGGAGCAGTACTTC
CDR3aa: CASSLGEAGEQYF

abundance: NA
j_gene: TRBJ1-2
d_gene: TRBD1
v_gene: TRBV19
CDR3nt: TGTGCCAGTAGTACCCGACAGGGGATTAACTATGGCTACACCTTC
CDR3aa: CASSTRQGINYGYTF